The 17 T cell receptor beta chains listed next were all sequenced from one sample in a study of tumor and adjacent non-tumor tissue in lung cancer. RNA was extracted from bulk tissue without any cell sorting. Distant lung tissue was collected more than 3 cm away from the tumor edge. Three rounds of nested PCR, following a modified ARM-PCR protocol, produced the TCRbeta library. TCRdb processed the multiplex PCR reads anew with MiXCR; each CDR3 protein has one entry. Here the sample spans tens of thousands of distinct CDR3 sequences, over 60% being singletons. Sequenced: distant non-tumor lung tissue. The receptors here all came from a man aged 65 to 79 with non-small cell lung cancer.

The table lists this clonotype with many counts. This chain joins TRBV6-1 and TRBJ2-5; D gene unclear. The CDR3 sequence is 13 residues long. Trimming took off 0 bases at V and 12 bases at J, with 14 bases between the two ends. Germline loops: CDR1 MNHNS, CDR2 SASEGT. DNA of the CDR3: TGTGCCAGCAGTGAAGCTGGTGGGCCCCGGGAGTACTTC. Translation: CASSEAGGPREYF.

About this clonotype itself: At one of its ends the junction is not consistent with the germline gene, which may arise from a read error. The V call is TRBV12-3 or TRBV12-4, the J call TRBJ1-2; 8 bases align to TRBD1. The length of the CDR3 is 14 residues. CDR3 DNA sequence: TGTACCAGCAGGCCGGGACAGGTGAACTATGGCTACATCTTC. Translating it yields CTSRPGQVNYGYIF.

Comment on this clonotype: A junction boundary mismatches the germline segment, possibly from a read error. The chain employs TRBV4-3 and TRBJ1-2, with TRBD1 matching 10 bases. Looked up from germline, CDR1 is LGHNA and CDR2 is YSLEER. CDR3 length: 13 residues. Here the CDR3 reads CASSQGTGDGYTF. The CDR3 DNA is TGCGCGAGCAGCCAAGGGACAGGGGATGGCTACACCTTC.

Details on this clonotype: The junction shows a germline mismatch at one end, possibly a read error. The chain joins TRBV11-2 to TRBJ2-5; D gene unclear. This CDR3 spans 12 amino acids. Looked up from germline, CDR1 is SGHAT and CDR2 is FQNNGV. DNA of the CDR3: TGCGCCTGCAGCTTAGTTCGGGAGACCCAGTACTTC. It codes for CACSLVRETQYF.

In this sample, this clonotype turned up once. V is TRBV6-1 and J is TRBJ2-1, with TRBD1 identical over 8 bases. From germline, CDR1 is MNHNS and CDR2 SASEGT. The CDR3 has 14 residues. J gave up 16 bases and V 3 bases, and 14 bases lay outside the gene matches. DNA of the CDR3: TGTGCCAGCAGTGAGACAGGGGAATTGGATGAGTGCTTCTTC. This codes for CASSETGELDECFF.

Worth noting for this clonotype: This CDR3 is missing its conserved last phenylalanine or tryptophan, likely due to a read error. V usage is TRBV6-2 or TRBV6-3 and J usage is TRBJ2-2; D remains ambiguous. This CDR3 has 12 residues. CDR1 and CDR2 (germline): MNHEY, SVGEGT. The V end lost 5 bases, the J end lost 9 bases, and 10 bases lay between the germline ends. The chain's CDR3 is CASSTNTRELFI. DNA of the CDR3: TGTGCCAGCAGTACCAACACTAGGGAGCTGTTTATT.

This clonotype occurred a few times. The junction departs from the called germline gene at one end, perhaps through a read error. This chain connects TRBV11-3 to TRBJ1-2; no reliable D call. This CDR3 is built from 15 residues. Germline CDR1 and CDR2: SGHNT and YENEEA. The CDR3: CVSSLEHGRAYGYTF. The CDR3 region has the DNA TGTGTCAGCAGCTTAGAACACGGACGGGCCTATGGCTACACTTTC.

This clonotype has just a few counts. Since a much larger clone is just one base distant, this may be a read error. The rearrangement joins TRBV5-5 to TRBJ1-4, with 10 bases that match TRBD1. This CDR3 is built from 17 residues. J was trimmed by 0 bases and V by 6 bases; bases with no gene match: 8. The germline V gene encodes CDR1 SGHKS and CDR2 YYEKEE (reference sequence). CDR3 coding DNA: TGTGCCAGCAACTTACGGACAGGGGGTTCAACTAATGAAAAACTGTTTTTT. This codes for CASNLRTGGSTNEKLFF.

The chain employs TRBV21-1 and TRBJ2-1; the table's D call TRBD2 went unverified against the DNA. TRBV21-1 is a pseudogene locus. The CDR3 has 12 amino acids. For the CDR3, the DNA is TGTGCCAGCAGCAAAGGAGGGCCCGAGCAGTTCTTC. Translation gives CASSKGGPEQFF.

A word on this clonotype: The germline gene is not matched at one end of the junction; a read error may be the cause. This rearrangement joins TRBV11-1 to TRBJ2-7, with D unresolved. The germline V gene encodes CDR1 SGHAT and CDR2 FQDESV (reference sequence). This CDR3 spans 13 amino acids. The chain's CDR3 is CASSLFGGYELYF. CDR3 bases: TGTGCCAGCAGTTTGTTTGGTGGATACGAGCTGTACTTC.

This clonotype was found once. The conserved phenylalanine or tryptophan is not found at the CDR3 terminus, so this likely reflects a read error. CDR3 nucleotides: TGCAGCGTTGAAGCGACTACGGGCAATGAGCAGTTCTCC. As protein: CSVEATTGNEQFS. V gene TRBV29-1 combines with J gene TRBJ2-1; D possibly corresponds to TRBD2 (5 bases). V lost 1 base, J lost 6 bases, and 10 bases lay in between. The CDR3 runs 13 residues. Germline CDR1 SQVTM, CDR2 ANQGSEA.

The chain links TRBV29-1 to TRBJ2-5, with unresolved D. This CDR3 has 13 amino acids. Germline CDR1 reads SQVTM; CDR2 reads ANQGSEA. Trimming took 4 bases from V and 11 from J, leaving 20 bases between them. CDR3 sequence (DNA): TGCAGCGTTGCCAACATGTTCCAAGAGAGTCAGTACTTC. Its translation is CSVANMFQESQYF.

With respect to this clonotype: Germline and junction disagree at one end, which may indicate a read error. This chain links TRBV10-1 with TRBJ2-3; D is possibly TRBD1 (5 bases). Per the germline V gene, CDR1 is WNHNN and CDR2 is SYGVQD (reference sequence). The CDR3 length is 15 residues. DNA for the CDR3: TGCGCCAGAAGTGAAGGGGCGGCTGGCACAGATACGCAGTATTTT. Amino acid sequence: CARSEGAAGTDTQYF.

As for this clonotype: Germline and junction disagree at one end, which may indicate a read error. The chain couples TRBV5-4 to TRBJ2-5; TRBD2 aligns across 9 bases. Germline V CDR1 and CDR2: SGHNT, YYREEE (reference sequence). This CDR3 is built from 15 residues. In DNA, the CDR3 is TGTGTCAGCAGCCTGGCGACTAGCGGCCAAGAGAACCAGTACTTC. Translated, it gives CVSSLATSGQENQYF.

Notes on this clonotype: A read error may produce the germline difference seen at one junction end. The V and J genes are TRBV7-9 and TRBJ1-1, with D hard to call. The CDR3 sequence is 13 residues long. CDR1 and CDR2 from the germline V gene are SEHNR and FQNEAQ (reference sequence). The CDR3 nucleotides are TGTACCAGCAGCCAGAGGGTCAACCCTGAAGCTTTCTTT. Protein: CTSSQRVNPEAFF.

Remarks on this clonotype: Relative to the germline gene, one junction end is altered; a read error may explain this. The CDR3 sequence is CASRKGSYHEHYF. The CDR3 nucleotides read TGTGCCAGCAGAAAAGGAAGCTACCACGAGCACTACTTC. V and J are TRBV6-2 or TRBV6-3 and TRBJ2-7; D not certain. The CDR3 has 13 amino acids. Germline values: CDR1 MNHEY, CDR2 SVGEGT.

About this clonotype itself: The CDR3 does not close with the conserved phenylalanine or tryptophan, likely indicating a read error. The chain recombines TRBV6-1 with TRBJ2-2; D is perhaps TRBD1 or TRBD2 (5 bases each). The CDR3 runs 12 residues. The V gene's germline CDR1 is MNHNS and CDR2 SASEGT. The CDR3 coding sequence is TGTGCCAGCTTTGGGGCGCCCGGGGACCTGTTTTCT. This gives the protein CASFGAPGDLFS.